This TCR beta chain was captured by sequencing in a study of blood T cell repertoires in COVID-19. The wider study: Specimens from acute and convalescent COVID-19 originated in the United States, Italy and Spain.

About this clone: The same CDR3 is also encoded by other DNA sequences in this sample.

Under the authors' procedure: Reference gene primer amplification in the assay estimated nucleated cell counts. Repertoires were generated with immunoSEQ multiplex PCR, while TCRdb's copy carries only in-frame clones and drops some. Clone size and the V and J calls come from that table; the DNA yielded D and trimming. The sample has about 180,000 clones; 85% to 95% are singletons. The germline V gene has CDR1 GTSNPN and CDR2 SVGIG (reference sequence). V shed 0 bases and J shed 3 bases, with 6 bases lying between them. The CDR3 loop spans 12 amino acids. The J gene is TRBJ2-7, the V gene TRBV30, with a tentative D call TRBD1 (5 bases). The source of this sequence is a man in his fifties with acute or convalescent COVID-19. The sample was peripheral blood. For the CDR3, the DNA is TGTGCCTGGAGTGTTCAGGGCTACGAGCAGTACTTC. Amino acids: CAWSVQGYEQYF.